The next 23 T cell receptor beta chains were all read from a single sample in a study of T-cell reconstitution after alpha-beta-depleted transplantation in children. Unique molecular identifiers were built into the TCRbeta library. TCRdb recomputed calls from the PCR reads with MiXCR, one row per CDR3 protein. This table has 210,000 or so distinct CDR3 sequences, approximately 10% appearing once. This specimen was PBMCs, taken before TCRalphabeta/CD19-depleted stem cell transplant. The receptors derive from a child in the first two years of life with acute myeloid leukemia, due to receive a stem cell transplant.

This clonotype showed up many times. This rearrangement joins TRBV9 to TRBJ1-2; tentative D call: TRBD1 (6 bases). V lost 4 bases, J lost 1 base, and 14 bases lay in between. Germline V CDR1 and CDR2: SGDLS, YYNGEE. This CDR3 is built from 15 residues. CDR3 in DNA: TGTGCCAGCAGCCCACGGACGGACAGTAACTATGGCTACACCTTC. It is translated as CASSPRTDSNYGYTF. Full variable domain (missing parts from reference TRBV9 and TRBJ1-2): DSGVTQTPKHLITATGQRVTLRCSPRSGDLSVYWYQQSLDQGLQFLIQYYNGEERAKGNILERFSAQQFPDLHSELNLSSLELGDSALYFCASSPRTDSNYGYTFGSGTRLTVV.

This clonotype was picked up many times. V and J are TRBV2 and TRBJ2-7; 8 bases line up with TRBD1. Germline V gene lookup returns CDR1 SNHLY and CDR2 FYNNEI. With 6 bases clipped from V and 2 bases from J, the junction kept 6 bases outside the gene matches. The length of the CDR3 is 14 residues. In DNA form, the CDR3 reads TGTGCCAGCAGCTGGACAGGGCGCACCTACGAGCAGTACTTC. This sequence encodes CASSWTGRTYEQYF.

This clonotype was recorded at least ten times. The V call is TRBV5-1, the J call TRBJ1-1, with D maybe TRBD1 (6 bases). Germline assignment: CDR1 SGHRS and CDR2 YFSETQ. This CDR3 is built from 18 residues. V was pared by 1 base and J by 5 bases, with 24 bases between. The CDR3 DNA is TGCGCCAGCAGCTTGTGGCCAGGGGAGGGGACAAGGGGAACTGAAGCTTTCTTT. As protein: CASSLWPGEGTRGTEAFF.

This clonotype was counted at least ten times. The chain couples TRBV21-1 to TRBJ2-3; the table gives TRBD2 as D, unverified against the DNA. TRBV21-1 is reported as a pseudogene. CDR3 size: 16 residues. The CDR3 protein is CASSKVLAEVTDTQYF. CDR3 DNA: TGTGCCAGCAGCAAAGTACTAGCGGAGGTCACAGATACGCAGTATTTT.

With regard to this clonotype: The junction and the germline gene differ at one end; a read error may be behind it. The chain uses TRBV24-1 and TRBJ1-4; no clear D gene. CDR3 length equals 9 residues. Germline CDR1 reads KGHDR; CDR2 reads SFDVKD. The DNA of the CDR3 is TGTGCAACCAATGAAAAACTGTTTTTT. Translation gives CATNEKLFF.

This clonotype has at least ten counts. This sequence joins TRBV10-3 and TRBJ2-1, with TRBD1 identical over 8 bases. The CDR3 totals 12 residues. Trimming cost V 10 bases and J 10 bases; bases outside gene matches: 9. Germline values: CDR1 ENHRY, CDR2 SYGVKD. CDR3 sequence (DNA): TGTGCCAGTTCGACAGGGGCCCAGGAGCAGTTCTTC. Encoded protein: CASSTGAQEQFF.

The sample holds many counts of this clonotype. At one boundary the junction diverges from the germline segment, which might be a read error. J is TRBJ2-2 and V is TRBV5-1, with D maybe TRBD1 (5 bases). CDR1 and CDR2 (germline): SGHRS, YFSETQ. The CDR3 loop spans 13 amino acids. The CDR3 here is CASSLGATGELFF. CDR3 DNA sequence: TGTGCCAGCAGCTTAGGGGCTACCGGGGAGCTGTTTTTT.

This chain connects TRBV6-1 to TRBJ1-1; no definite D call. Germline CDR1 is MNHNS and CDR2 is SASEGT. Trimming pared 6 bases from V and 2 bases from J, leaving 13 bases between. This CDR3 has 14 amino acids. The CDR3 DNA sequence: TGTGCCAGCAGCCGACTTTTGAGTAACACTGAAGCTTTCTTT. The encoded protein is CASSRLLSNTEAFF.

The chain joins TRBV12-3 or TRBV12-4 to TRBJ1-2; D is possibly TRBD1 (5 bases). The CDR3 loop spans 18 amino acids. The CDR3 bases are TGTACCCGCTTCCAAGGGGCGGGGGGACGACAATTTAACTATGGCTACACCTTC. This encodes CTRFQGAGGRQFNYGYTF.

This clonotype occurred many times. This chain joins TRBV6-6 and TRBJ1-4; D might be TRBD1 (6 bases). This CDR3 is 14 amino acids long. Germline V CDR1 and CDR2: MNHNY, SVGAGI (reference sequence). V was clipped by 8 bases and J by 0 bases, with 10 bases between them. Here the CDR3 reads CASLTGPTNEKLFF. DNA of the CDR3: TGTGCCAGCTTGACAGGACCAACTAATGAAAAACTGTTTTTT.

This clonotype was seen repeatedly, ten times or more. A read error may produce the germline difference seen at one junction end. The chain has TRBV20-1 and TRBJ1-2; unclear D gene. Germline V gene sequence: CDR1 DFQATT, CDR2 SNEGSKA (reference sequence). This CDR3 is built from 13 residues. In DNA, the CDR3 is TGCAGGGCTACACCCTCAAATAACTATGGCTACACCTTC. Residues: CRATPSNNYGYTF.

This clonotype was observed at least ten times. The J gene is TRBJ2-7, the V gene TRBV7-2; D is undetermined. Per the germline V gene, CDR1 is SGHTA and CDR2 is FQGNSA. The CDR3 totals 13 residues. V dropped 6 bases and J dropped 0 bases, with 9 bases sitting between them. The CDR3 here is CASRRSLSYEQYF. The CDR3 DNA reads as TGTGCCAGCAGGAGGTCTCTCTCCTACGAGCAGTACTTC.

This clonotype was detected many times. The rearrangement uses TRBV14 and TRBJ2-3; no reliable D call. Germline CDR1 is SGHDN and CDR2 is FVKESK. The CDR3 is 15 residues long. The germline V and J ends were trimmed by 1 base and 0 bases, with 8 bases remaining between them. As DNA, the CDR3 is TGTGCCAGCAGCCAAGGACGTACGAGCACAGATACGCAGTATTTT. Its translation: CASSQGRTSTDTQYF.

This clonotype was counted at least ten times. V usage is TRBV6-5 and J usage is TRBJ1-2, with D possibly TRBD1 on 5 matching bases. There are 13 residues in the CDR3. Germline V gene sequence: CDR1 MNHEY, CDR2 SVGAGI. Trimming pared 0 bases from V and 8 bases from J, leaving 10 bases between. The CDR3 coding sequence is TGTGCCAGCAGTTACTCCCAGGGCCACGGCTACACCTTC. This translates into CASSYSQGHGYTF.

This clonotype showed up many times. The chain couples TRBV29-1 to TRBJ1-1; D uncertain. This CDR3 region has 13 residues. The V end lost 1 base, the J end lost 1 base, and 7 bases lay between the germline ends. Germline assignment: CDR1 SQVTM and CDR2 ANQGSEA. DNA for the CDR3: TGCAGCGTTGAAGGCTGGGGGAACACTGAAGCTTTCTTT. The encoded protein is CSVEGWGNTEAFF.

This clonotype was observed at least ten times. J is TRBJ2-1 and V is TRBV19, with 8 positions matching TRBD2. V lost 6 bases, J lost 6 bases, and 10 bases stayed unmatched. The germline V gene encodes CDR1 LNHDA and CDR2 SQIVND (reference sequence). The CDR3 runs 15 residues. Here the CDR3 reads CASSRGAGGGNEQFF. CDR3 in DNA: TGTGCCAGTAGCCGGGGGGCGGGAGGAGGCAATGAGCAGTTCTTC.

This clonotype was counted many times. The CDR3 spells CSAARTGSSYEQYF. As DNA, the CDR3 is TGCAGTGCCGCTCGGACAGGGAGCTCCTACGAGCAGTACTTC. This rearrangement joins TRBV20-1 to TRBJ2-7; the match to TRBD1 covers 8 bases. Per the germline V gene, CDR1 is DFQATT and CDR2 is SNEGSKA (reference sequence). With V trimmed by 6 bases and J by 0 bases, 7 bases remained unmatched. The CDR3 has 14 residues.

This clonotype was detected a few times. The rearrangement uses TRBV12-3 or TRBV12-4 and TRBJ1-2; TRBD1 matches 7 bases. The ends lost 6 bases at V and 4 bases at J; junction bases unmatched: 11. The CDR3 consists of 15 residues. The CDR3 nucleotides read TGTGCCAGCAGCCCCCGATACAGGGGAGGCTATGGCTACACCTTC. Translation: CASSPRYRGGYGYTF.

Many counts were recorded for this clonotype. The chain links TRBV5-1 to TRBJ2-1, with TRBD2 as a possible D gene (6 bases). Germline V lookup: CDR1 SGHRS, CDR2 YFSETQ. The CDR3 extends over 15 amino acids. V lost 0 bases and J lost 7, with 14 bases in between. CDR3 DNA sequence: TGCGCCAGCAGCTTGGGGACTATCGGGAATAATGAGCAGTTCTTC. Translated, it gives CASSLGTIGNNEQFF. The variable domain in full, completed from reference TRBV5-1 and TRBJ2-1, reads KAGVTQTPRYLIKTRGQQVTLSCSPISGHRSVSWYQQTPGQGLQFLFEYFSETQRNKGNFPGRFSGRQFSNSRSEMNVSTLELGDSALYLCASSLGTIGNNEQFFGPGTRLTVL.

The table lists this clonotype with many counts. The chain employs TRBV24-1 and TRBJ1-2; D remains unclear. The CDR3 length is 11 residues. Trimming cost V 6 bases and J 4 bases, with 5 bases left between them. Germline-derived CDR1 and CDR2 are KGHDR and SFDVKD. In nucleotides, the CDR3 is TGTGCCACCAGTAACAGCTATGGCTACACCTTC. Amino acids: CATSNSYGYTF.

This clonotype has at least ten counts. The chain couples TRBV20-1 to TRBJ1-1, with D unresolved. Per germline, CDR1 DFQATT and CDR2 SNEGSKA (reference sequence). The CDR3 covers 11 residues. CDR3 amino acids: CRGSGNTEAFF. The CDR3 bases are TGCAGGGGGTCCGGGAACACTGAAGCTTTCTTT.

As to this clonotype: A read error may explain this, as a much larger clone is one base away. The rearrangement joins TRBV12-2 to TRBJ2-7; TRBD1 is taken as the D call from the table, unchecked against the DNA. TRBV12-2 is a listed pseudogene. There are 16 residues in the CDR3. CDR3 sequence (DNA): TGTGCAAGTCGCTTAGAGATCGGGGGGCGTCGGTACGAGCGGTACTTC. Translation gives CASRLEIGGRRYERYF.

This clonotype was observed a handful of times. The chain is built from TRBV4-3 and TRBJ1-3, with TRBD1 identical over 8 bases. There are 17 residues in the CDR3. In germline, CDR1 is LGHNA, CDR2 YSLEER. The trim removed 3 bases at V and 0 bases at J, leaving 7 bases unmatched. The CDR3 nucleotides are TGCGCCAGCAGCCAGGGACAGGCCCTGAGCTCTGGAAACACCATATATTTT. Its protein is CASSQGQALSSGNTIYF.